These 3 T cell receptor beta chains were sequenced from one sample in a study of CD8 T cells in ankylosing spondylitis. A single record per CDR3 protein comes from TCRdb applying MiXCR to the 5' RACE reads. The table includes approximately 140,000 distinct CDR3 sequences, under 55% detected once. Input material: synovial fluid, either unsorted or a sorted T cell fraction (not recorded which). These receptors were collected from a male donor with ankylosing spondylitis.

The sample holds a few counts of this clonotype. DNA of the CDR3: TGCAGCGCAATGACAGGGGAGGCTGAAGCTTTCTTT. It yields the protein CSAMTGEAEAFF. The chain links TRBV29-1 to TRBJ1-1, with TRBD1 matching over 8 bases. After removal of 7 bases from V and 6 bases from J, the junction contained 7 bases not matched to a gene. Per the germline V gene, CDR1 is SQVTM and CDR2 is ANQGSEA. The CDR3 totals 12 residues.

This chain uses TRBV9 with TRBJ1-6; a possible D gene is TRBD1 (6 bases). The V end lost 3 bases, the J end lost 7 bases, and 11 bases lay between the germline ends. This CDR3 contains 14 residues. Per germline, CDR1 SGDLS and CDR2 YYNGEE. The CDR3 sequence: CASSEGVGNSPLHF. The CDR3 region has the DNA TGTGCCAGCAGCGAGGGGGTAGGGAATTCACCCCTCCACTTT. Full variable domain (outside the CDR3, taken from reference TRBV9 and TRBJ1-6): DSGVTQTPKHLITATGQRVTLRCSPRSGDLSVYWYQQSLDQGLQFLIQYYNGEERAKGNILERFSAQQFPDLHSELNLSSLELGDSALYFCASSEGVGNSPLHFGNGTRLTVT.

This chain links TRBV7-9 with TRBJ2-7; D ambiguous. Trimming removed 3 bases at V and 0 bases at J, with 6 bases between. Germline values: CDR1 SEHNR, CDR2 FQNEAQ (reference sequence). The CDR3 is 13 residues long. The CDR3 region has the DNA TGTGCCAGCAGCTTTTACAGCTCCTACGAGCAGTACTTC. It specifies CASSFYSSYEQYF.